These 26 T cell receptor beta chains share one sample of origin, sequenced in a study of blood T cell repertoires in COVID-19. Method: immunoSEQ multiplex PCR; TCRdb's copy keeps in-frame clones and lacks some. The sample yields approximately 46,000 clones, approximately 85% seen once. Specimen: peripheral blood. Source of these receptors: a human donor in a cohort sampled during active COVID-19.

The CDR3 coding sequence is TGTGCCAGCAGCTCGGGGACTAGTAGCTCCTACAATGAGCAGTTCTTC. The encoded protein is CASSSGTSSSYNEQFF. The chain has TRBV7-8 and TRBJ2-1, with 8 bases fitting TRBD2. V was pared by 4 bases and J by 0 bases, with 5 bases of the junction left unmatched. In germline, CDR1 is SGHVS, CDR2 FQNEAQ. CDR3 length: 16 amino acids. Together with reference TRBV7-8 and TRBJ2-1, the CDR3 gives the full variable domain: GAGVSQSPRYKVAKRGQDVALRCDPISGHVSLFWYQQALGQGPEFLTYFQNEAQLDKSGLPSDRFFAERPEGSVSTLKIQRTQQEDSAVYLCASSSGTSSSYNEQFFGPGTRLTVL.

This clone has just one count. The chain carries TRBV7-8 and TRBJ1-3; TRBD1 aligns across 7 bases. Germline V CDR1 and CDR2: SGHVS, FQNEAQ. V gave up 5 bases and J gave up 3 bases; unmatched junction bases: 7. The CDR3 runs 15 residues. The CDR3 DNA sequence: TGTGCCAGCAGCCCGCAGACAGGGTTTGGAAACACCATATATTTT. Protein product: CASSPQTGFGNTIYF.

The chain employs TRBV3-1 (or the pseudogene TRBV3-2) and TRBJ2-2; D may be TRBD2 (6 bases). The CDR3 is made up of 18 amino acids. Germline CDR1 and CDR2: LGHDT and YNNKEL (reference sequence). Trimming pared 0 bases from V and 4 bases from J, leaving 18 bases between. CDR3 loop: CASSQDLVAGGGTGELFF. The DNA for the CDR3 is TGTGCCAGCAGCCAAGATCTGGTGGCCGGGGGTGGCACCGGGGAGCTGTTTTTT.

The CDR3 sequence is CASRNTGLSNTEAFF. As DNA, the CDR3 is TGTGCCAGCAGGAATACAGGGCTTTCGAACACTGAAGCTTTCTTT. J is TRBJ1-1 and V is TRBV6-5; D is perhaps TRBD1 (6 bases). From germline, CDR1 is MNHEY and CDR2 SVGAGI. V was shortened by 6 bases and J by 1 base, with 15 bases between the two germline ends. The CDR3 loop spans 15 amino acids.

V and J are TRBV5-5 and TRBJ2-3; D is unclear. Between the trimmed V and J ends, which lost 6 bases and 2 bases, there was a span of 19 bases. The CDR3 extends over 16 amino acids. Germline V gives CDR1 SGHKS, CDR2 YYEKEE (reference sequence). The CDR3 region is CASTSKFLVSTDTQYF. CDR3 nucleotide sequence: TGTGCCAGCACATCCAAATTCCTAGTCTCCACAGATACGCAGTATTTT.

This clone was recorded at least ten times. The chain has TRBV11-2 and TRBJ2-7; D possibly corresponds to TRBD1 (6 bases). Trimming removed 5 bases at V and 2 bases at J, with 10 bases between. The CDR3 contains 13 residues. The germline gives CDR1 SGHAT, CDR2 FQNNGV. The CDR3 DNA reads as TGTGCCAGCAGCCTCGGACAGACCTACGAGCAGTACTTC. Translated, it gives CASSLGQTYEQYF.

V is TRBV18 and J is TRBJ1-1; 11 bases line up with TRBD1. Looked up from germline, CDR1 is KGHSH and CDR2 is LQKENI. Trimming removed 8 bases from V and 4 bases from J; junction bases left unmatched: 9. CDR3 length equals 15 residues. The DNA for the CDR3 is TGTGCCAGCCAGTTCCGGACAGGGGGCGTCACTGAAGCTTTCTTT. It codes for CASQFRTGGVTEAFF.

The genes are TRBV7-2 and TRBJ2-1; D gene ambiguous. Germline V lookup: CDR1 SGHTA, CDR2 FQGNSA. Between the trimmed V and J ends, which lost 3 bases and 7 bases, there was a span of 4 bases. CDR3 length: 11 amino acids. The CDR3 loop is CASSFRNEQFF. The DNA for the CDR3 is TGTGCCAGCAGCTTCAGGAATGAGCAGTTCTTC.

The chain couples TRBV18 to TRBJ2-3; D perhaps matches TRBD2 (6 bases). Germline CDR1 is KGHSH and CDR2 is LQKENI. CDR3 length equals 15 residues. Trimming took off 2 bases at V and 1 base at J, with 10 bases between the two ends. CDR3 in DNA: TGTGCCAGCTCACCAACCCAGCGGGGCACAGATACGCAGTATTTT. Its protein product is CASSPTQRGTDTQYF.

The CDR3 loop is CASSKGGTGQETQYF. The CDR3 DNA is TGTGCCAGCAGCAAAGGAGGGACAGGGCAAGAGACCCAGTACTTC. The V gene is TRBV25-1, the J gene TRBJ2-5; 9 nucleotides agree with TRBD1. Germline trimming cut 6 bases from V and 2 bases from J; bases unmatched to any gene: 7. The CDR3 extends over 15 amino acids. CDR1 MGHDK and CDR2 SYGVNS come from the germline V gene.

The V and J genes are TRBV6-5 and TRBJ1-5, with 8 positions matching TRBD1. The CDR3 is 15 amino acids. J lost 2 bases, V lost 6 bases, and 6 bases had no gene match. Germline values: CDR1 MNHEY, CDR2 SVGAGI. The CDR3 DNA reads TGTGCCAGCAGACAGGGGGAGTTCGGCAATCAGCCCCAGCATTTT. Protein sequence: CASRQGEFGNQPQHF.

V gene TRBV29-1 combines with J gene TRBJ1-4, with D perhaps matching TRBD1 (5 bases). The CDR3 contains 16 residues. CDR1 and CDR2 (germline): SQVTM, ANQGSEA. V was pared by 2 bases and J by 0 bases, with 13 bases between. CDR3 loop: CSVEPFKGATNEKLFF. CDR3 DNA sequence: TGCAGCGTTGAACCGTTCAAAGGGGCAACTAATGAAAAACTGTTTTTT.

V and J are TRBV6-5 and TRBJ1-6; D is uncertain. The germline V and J ends were trimmed by 4 bases and 10 bases, with 11 bases remaining between them. The CDR3 is 13 residues long. From germline, CDR1 is MNHEY and CDR2 SVGAGI. The CDR3 nucleotides read TGTGCCAGCAGTTCCCTCCTTGAGTCACCCCTCCACTTT. The encoded protein is CASSSLLESPLHF.

The rearrangement uses TRBV18 and TRBJ2-2; D may be TRBD1 (6 bases). This CDR3 region has 15 residues. CDR1 KGHSH and CDR2 LQKENI come from the germline V gene. V lost 6 bases, J lost 1 base, and 12 bases lay in between. The CDR3 bases are TGTGCCAGCTCGTCAGGGGTATGGAACACCGGGGAGCTGTTTTTT. Residues: CASSSGVWNTGELFF.

The chain has TRBV4-2 and TRBJ2-2; the match to TRBD2 covers 8 bases. The CDR3 loop spans 17 amino acids. Trimming at V came to 0 bases and at J to 5 bases, leaving 8 bases not matched to a gene. Germline values: CDR1 LGHNA, CDR2 YNFKEQ. In DNA form, the CDR3 reads TGTGCCAGCAGCCAAGAGCCTGCGGGGGGCCAAACCGGGGAGCTGTTTTTT. Its translation is CASSQEPAGGQTGELFF.

This clone came up once. The CDR3 here is CSATVGNTIYF. Written as DNA, the CDR3 is TGCAGTGCTACAGTCGGAAACACCATATATTTT. The chain uses TRBV20-1 and TRBJ1-3; D is unclear. Germline lookup yields CDR1 DFQATT and CDR2 SNEGSKA (reference sequence). Trimming left V 4 bases short and J 4 bases short, with 5 bases between. The CDR3 extends over 11 amino acids.

The V gene is TRBV6-1, the J gene TRBJ2-4; 9 bases line up with TRBD1. This CDR3 has 13 amino acids. V lost 3 bases, J lost 11 bases, and 5 bases stayed unmatched. Germline V CDR1 and CDR2: MNHNS, SASEGT. This chain's CDR3 is CASSDSWTGVQYF. CDR3 nucleotides: TGTGCCAGCAGTGATTCGTGGACAGGGGTTCAGTACTTC.

The chain recombines TRBV27 with TRBJ1-6, with D possibly matching TRBD1 (5 bases). The CDR3 loop spans 16 amino acids. Germline CDR1 is MNHEY and CDR2 is SMNVEV (reference sequence). V lost 2 bases and J 9 bases, leaving 17 bases between the germline ends. The CDR3 sequence: CASSLTPDSARSPLHF. In DNA, the CDR3 is TGTGCCAGCAGTTTAACCCCAGACAGTGCCCGTTCACCCCTCCACTTT.

The V gene is TRBV15, the J gene TRBJ2-1, with 8 positions matching TRBD1. Germline CDR1 reads LNHNV; CDR2 reads YYDKDF (reference sequence). J gave up 6 bases and V 6 bases, and 4 bases lay outside the gene matches. The CDR3 loop spans 13 amino acids. The CDR3 region is CATSYDRGNEQFF. The CDR3 coding sequence is TGTGCCACCAGTTACGACAGGGGCAATGAGCAGTTCTTC. The full variable domain, its missing parts supplied by reference TRBV15 and TRBJ2-1, is DAMVIQNPRYQVTQFGKPVTLSCSQTLNHNVMYWYQQKSSQAPKLLFHYYDKDFNNEADTPDNFQSRRPNTSFCFLDIRSPGLGDTAMYLCATSYDRGNEQFFGPGTRLTVL.

The CDR3 is CATSDTGRNQPQHF. The DNA for the CDR3 is TGTGCCACCAGTGACACCGGGAGGAATCAGCCCCAGCATTTT. The rearrangement joins TRBV24-1 to TRBJ1-5; D uncertain. This CDR3 spans 14 amino acids. Germline CDR1 KGHDR, CDR2 SFDVKD. V was trimmed by 4 bases and J by 4 bases, leaving 10 bases between them.

V is TRBV27 and J is TRBJ2-7; a weak D match, TRBD2 (7 bases). In germline, CDR1 is MNHEY, CDR2 SMNVEV (reference sequence). This CDR3 contains 15 residues. V lost 2 bases to trimming and J lost 2 bases, with 13 bases between them. DNA of the CDR3: TGTGCCAGCAGTTTAAGTTGGGGGGGGCCCTACGAGCAGTACTTC. Protein product: CASSLSWGGPYEQYF.

The chain uses TRBV29-1 and TRBJ1-3; no clear D gene. The V end lost 4 bases, the J end lost 4 bases, and 11 bases lay between the germline ends. Germline V lookup: CDR1 SQVTM, CDR2 ANQGSEA. CDR3 length equals 13 residues. The CDR3 DNA follows: TGCAGCGTTGTCGGAGTTGGAGGAAACACCATATATTTT. Amino acids: CSVVGVGGNTIYF. The full variable domain, in which reference TRBV29-1 and TRBJ1-3 provide the parts outside the CDR3, is SAVISQKPSRDICQRGTSLTIQCQVDSQVTMMFWYRQQPGQSLTLIATANQGSEATYESGFVIDKFPISRPNLTFSTLTVSNMSPEDSSIYLCSVVGVGGNTIYFGEGSWLTVV.

The genes are TRBV30 and TRBJ1-3; D might be TRBD1 (6 bases). The CDR3 consists of 13 residues. CDR1 and CDR2 (germline): GTSNPN, SVGIG (reference sequence). Trimming cost V 2 bases and J 11 bases, with 16 bases left between them. CDR3: CAWSLGQGKAIYF. The CDR3 region has the DNA TGTGCCTGGAGTTTAGGGCAGGGGAAAGCCATATATTTT.

The CDR3 sequence: CASRPPARGANTEAFF. The DNA for the CDR3 is TGTGCCAGTCGTCCCCCCGCGAGAGGTGCGAACACTGAAGCTTTCTTT. This chain connects TRBV7-2 to TRBJ1-1; no definite D call. This CDR3 has 16 amino acids. Trimming left V 9 bases short and J 1 base short, with 21 bases between. Germline V gives CDR1 SGHTA, CDR2 FQGNSA.

The V gene is TRBV19, the J gene TRBJ1-6; 7 nucleotides match TRBD1. V trimming: 5 bases; J trimming: 0 bases; junction bases outside the gene matches: 7. Germline V gives CDR1 LNHDA, CDR2 SQIVND (reference sequence). This CDR3 is built from 17 residues. This CDR3 reads CASSPQGEGSYNSPLHF. The CDR3 bases are TGTGCCAGTAGTCCCCAGGGGGAAGGCTCCTATAATTCACCCCTCCACTTT.

V gene TRBV30 combines with J gene TRBJ2-6; no clear D. Germline CDR1 and CDR2: GTSNPN and SVGIG (reference sequence). This CDR3 has 15 residues. Trimming removed 4 bases at V and 0 bases at J, with 10 bases between. CDR3 nucleotides: TGTGCCTGGAAAGGATCTAGCTCTGGGGCCAACGTCCTGACTTTC. Translated, it gives CAWKGSSSGANVLTF.